The 9 T cell receptor beta chains below come from one sample, sequenced in a study of naive and memory T cell subsets. Whole-study results and caveats: Possibly reflecting memory cells re-expressing CD45RA, a few larger clonotypes occurred in naive repertoires, especially CD8.

Two oligonucleotides, mixed equimolar, formed the beta constant-region primer covering TRBC1 and TRBC2. Ligated cDNA was amplified by four rounds of PCR with nested alpha and beta constant-region primers and SP2. TCRdb re-called the UMI-ligation and nested PCR reads through MiXCR, storing one row per CDR3 protein. The sample has 150,000 or so distinct CDR3 sequences, 22% seen once. Their antigens remain unidentified. The source material was naive CD4+ T cells from blood. The receptor set was obtained from a human donor in good health.

The V gene is TRBV7-2, the J gene TRBJ2-3, with 12 bases matching TRBD2. The CDR3 sequence is 18 residues long. CDR1 is SGHTA and CDR2 is FQGNSA in the germline V gene. J was trimmed by 2 bases and V by 1 base; bases with no gene match: 7. The CDR3 nucleotides are TGTGCCAGCAGCTTAGGCCTAGCGGGAGGGCGCTACACAGATACGCAGTATTTT. It yields the protein CASSLGLAGGRYTDTQYF. The entire variable domain, with the rest obtained from reference TRBV7-2 and TRBJ2-3, is as follows: GAGVSQSPSNKVTEKGKDVELRCDPISGHTALYWYRQSLGQGLEFLIYFQGNSAPDKSGLPSDRFSAERTGGSVSTLTIQRTQQEDSAVYLCASSLGLAGGRYTDTQYFGPGTRLTVL.

This clonotype was found a few times. This rearrangement joins TRBV4-1 to TRBJ2-7, with D possibly TRBD2 on 6 matching bases. This CDR3 has 14 amino acids. CDR1 is MGHRA and CDR2 is YSYEKL in the germline V gene. V gave up 1 base and J gave up 2 bases, with 9 bases separating them. The CDR3 loop reads CASSQVGSAYEQYF. CDR3 bases: TGCGCCAGCAGCCAAGTCGGGAGTGCCTACGAGCAGTACTTC.

This chain uses TRBV29-1 with TRBJ2-7; 15 bases map to TRBD2. The length of the CDR3 is 19 residues. From germline, CDR1 is SQVTM and CDR2 ANQGSEA. The junction had 20 bases not matched to a gene; V was cut back by 5 bases and J by 6 bases. CDR3 protein: CSVPKRSPGLAGGPSEQYF. The DNA of the CDR3 is TGCAGCGTTCCAAAAAGATCCCCAGGACTAGCGGGAGGGCCGAGCGAGCAGTACTTC.

V usage is TRBV19 and J usage is TRBJ1-5; no definite D call. The V gene lost 3 bases and the J gene lost 6 bases, with 12 bases spanning the gap. Germline V lookup: CDR1 LNHDA, CDR2 SQIVND (reference sequence). The CDR3 covers 14 residues. CDR3 coding DNA: TGTGCCAGTAGTATGAACAGCCCTCTTCAGCCCCAGCATTTT. This sequence encodes CASSMNSPLQPQHF.

The V call is TRBV29-1, the J call TRBJ2-7; no clear D. The CDR3 consists of 13 residues. Germline assignment: CDR1 SQVTM and CDR2 ANQGSEA. Deletions cut 2 bases from V and 2 bases from J, with 10 bases between. In DNA, the CDR3 is TGCAGCGTTGAATCCGGACCACCCTACGAGCAGTACTTC. Protein product: CSVESGPPYEQYF.

The CDR3 reads CASSSNPLTRLETQYF. DNA for the CDR3: TGTGCCAGCAGCTCAAACCCCCTGACTAGATTGGAGACCCAGTACTTC. The chain combines TRBV5-5 with TRBJ2-5; weak D call: TRBD2 (6 bases). Germline V gene lookup returns CDR1 SGHKS and CDR2 YYEKEE (reference sequence). The CDR3 has 16 amino acids. The germline V and J ends were trimmed by 3 bases and 5 bases, with 20 bases remaining between them.

The chain is built from TRBV19 and TRBJ1-1; 9 positions agree with TRBD1. Germline assignment: CDR1 LNHDA and CDR2 SQIVND (reference sequence). The V gene end was trimmed by 6 bases and the J gene end by 1 base; junction bases not matched to a gene: 9. This CDR3 has 16 residues. The CDR3 DNA reads as TGTGCCAGTAGCCACGAACAGGGGGCAGGGAACACTGAAGCTTTCTTT. Translation gives CASSHEQGAGNTEAFF.

V is TRBV29-1 and J is TRBJ2-1; possible D gene TRBD2, 5 bases. Deletions cut 6 bases from V and 4 bases from J, with 13 bases between. Germline V gene data show CDR1 as SQVTM and CDR2 as ANQGSEA. The length of the CDR3 is 13 residues. In nucleotides, the CDR3 is TGCAGCGTCCCATCTACGGGGTACAATGAGCAGTTCTTC. Protein sequence: CSVPSTGYNEQFF.

This chain connects TRBV6-6 to TRBJ1-1; D not resolved. This CDR3 has 14 residues. Germline CDR1 reads MNHNY; CDR2 reads SVGAGI (reference sequence). V shed 8 bases and J shed 4 bases, with 17 bases lying between them. CDR3 loop: CASVPPGFGTEAFF. DNA for the CDR3: TGTGCCAGCGTCCCCCCCGGGTTTGGCACTGAAGCTTTCTTT.